The rows below give T cell receptor beta chains drawn from one sample of a study of T cell responses to AZD1222 COVID-19 vaccine. Generated by immunoSEQ multiplex PCR, the TCRdb table keeps only in-frame clones and is missing some. The table has 100,000 or so clones, around 87% seen once. Material: peripheral blood, obtained on day 0 of AZD1222 vaccination. These receptors were obtained from an adult in good health. CDR3s include the opening cysteine and the closing phenylalanine or tryptophan. The D gene is left open where the match is weak. Where a row states a size, it is once, few, many or the class of an expanded clone; other rows omit it.

>TRBV20-1|-|TRBJ2-3|-
TGCAGTGCTACCACCGCAGATACGCAGTATTTT
CSATTADTQYF
>TRBV5-1|-|TRBJ2-1|TRBD2
TGCGCCAGCAGCACCGGACTAGCGGGGACTAACAATGAGCAGTTCTTC
CASSTGLAGTNNEQFF
>TRBV6-5|-|TRBJ1-5|-
TGTGCCAGCAGTTACCGGGGTTCCAAGCAGCCCCAGCATTTT
CASSYRGSKQPQHF
>TRBV28|-|TRBJ2-7|TRBD2
TGTGCCAGCCGCATGGCCACTGGGCTAGCGGGGGCCACCTACGAGCAGTACTTC
CASRMATGLAGATYEQYF
>TRBV4-1|-|TRBJ2-1|-
TGCGCCAGCAGCCAAGAGAGGCAGGAGAGGCATGAGCAGTTCTTC
CASSQERQERHEQFF
>TRBV15|once|TRBJ2-5|-
TGTGCCACCAGCAGACCTCTAGAGACCCAGTACTTC
CATSRPLETQYF
>TRBV6-2/TRBV6-3|-|TRBJ2-1|-
TGTGCCAGCAGTCCCCTGACAGGCGGCACACAGTTCTTC
CASSPLTGGTQFF
>TRBV7-9|-|TRBJ2-7|TRBD2
TGTGCCAGCAGCCCTACTAGCGACGAGCAGTACTTC
CASSPTSDEQYF
>TRBV11-3|-|TRBJ2-1|-
TGTGCCAGCAGCTTACGTGGGAATAGGGGTGAGCAGTTCTTC
CASSLRGNRGEQFF
>TRBV25-1|-|TRBJ1-1|-
TGTGCCAGCAGTGCCGCGACAGCAGCTTTCTTT
CASSAATAAFF
>TRBV5-1|-|TRBJ1-3|-
TGCGCCAGCAGCTACGGGACGACTGGAAACACCATATATTTT
CASSYGTTGNTIYF
>TRBV4-3|-|TRBJ1-2|-
TGCGCCAGCAGCCAGGCGGTCTACTATGGCTACACCTTC
CASSQAVYYGYTF
>TRBV15|-|TRBJ2-5|TRBD2
TGTGCCACCAGCAGAGATAGCGGACTAGCAGAGACCCAGTACTTC
CATSRDSGLAETQYF
>TRBV14|-|TRBJ2-7|TRBD2
TGTGCCAGCAGCCGGGTACGGCTAGCGGAGAGTGCCGCTTACGAGCAGTACTTC
CASSRVRLAESAAYEQYF
>TRBV2|once|TRBJ2-1|-
TGTGCCAGCAGTTACTCCGGTGAGCAGTTCTTC
CASSYSGEQFF
>TRBV28|-|TRBJ1-1|-
TGTGCCAGCAGTTTTGGGAACACTGAAGCTTTCTTT
CASSFGNTEAFF
>TRBV13|few|TRBJ2-7|-
TGTGCCAGCAGCTTACAAGGGGGGGCGCGAGAGCAGTACTTC
CASSLQGGAREQYF
>TRBV3-1/TRBV3-2|-|TRBJ2-7|-
TGTGCCAGCAGCCAAGATTTGGGTCCCTACGAGCAGTACTTC
CASSQDLGPYEQYF
>TRBV9|-|TRBJ1-2|TRBD1
TGTGCCAGCAGCGTAGGTGGGACAGGGACTAACTATGGCTACACCTTC
CASSVGGTGTNYGYTF
>TRBV6-4|-|TRBJ2-2|-
TGTGCCAGCAGTGACTCGTTGGGGGTCGGGGAGCTGTTTTTT
CASSDSLGVGELFF
>TRBV7-2|-|TRBJ2-1|TRBD2
TGTGCCAGCAGCCAACCTCGACTAGCTTCCCACAATGAGCAGTTCTTC
CASSQPRLASHNEQFF
>TRBV28|-|TRBJ2-7|TRBD2
TGTGCCAGCACCCGGGGAGGGGACTACGAGCAGTACTTC
CASTRGGDYEQYF
>TRBV2|-|TRBJ1-5|-
TGTGCCAGCAGTGACAGCAATCAGCCCCAGCATTTT
CASSDSNQPQHF
>TRBV6-6|-|TRBJ1-2|-
TGTGCCAGCAGTCAGACTCCTTTGGCAGGCTACACCTTC
CASSQTPLAGYTF
>TRBV5-1|once|TRBJ2-1|TRBD2
TGCGCCAGCAGCTTTTACCGGGAGGCGCACAATGAGCAGTTCTTC
CASSFYREAHNEQFF
>TRBV27|few|TRBJ1-6|-
TGTGCCAGCAGTTTATCGCGGGCTCGGGGGGCTCGGAATATTTCACCCCTCCACTTT
CASSLSRARGARNISPLHF
>TRBV6-5|-|TRBJ1-1|-
TGTGCCAGCAGCCCCCACGAGGGGGGGAAAGCTTTCTTT
CASSPHEGGKAFF
>TRBV19|-|TRBJ1-1|-
TGTGCCAGTAGTATAGTAAGACCCAGGCCCACTGAAGCTTTCTTT
CASSIVRPRPTEAFF
>TRBV19|-|TRBJ2-3|TRBD2
TGTGCCAGTAGTACCGGACTAGCGGCCATCAGTACGCAGTATTTT
CASSTGLAAISTQYF
>TRBV24-1|-|TRBJ1-1|TRBD1
TGTGCCACCGGCACAGGGGCGCCCACTGAAGCTTTCTTT
CATGTGAPTEAFF
>TRBV19|-|TRBJ2-1|TRBD2
TGTGCCAGTAGTAGCGGGACGGGGGGTGGGCATGAGCAGTTCTTC
CASSSGTGGGHEQFF
>TRBV7-2|once|TRBJ1-3|-
TGTGCCAGCAGCTCGAATTTAGGCTCTGGAAACACCATATATTTT
CASSSNLGSGNTIYF
>TRBV2|few|TRBJ2-7|TRBD1
TGTGCCAGCAGTGAAGACCTGGGACAGTTCTACGAGCAGTACTTC
CASSEDLGQFYEQYF
>TRBV11-2|-|TRBJ1-2|-
TGTGCCAGCAGCTTAGATATCCTGTCTGGCTACACCTTC
CASSLDILSGYTF
>TRBV5-1|-|TRBJ2-7|TRBD1
TGCGCCAGCAGCTCTCCGGGACAGGGTTACGAGCAGTACTTC
CASSSPGQGYEQYF
>TRBV7-9|-|TRBJ1-1|-
TGTGCCAGCAGCCGAATGGAGGGGGTGAACACTGAAGCTTTCTTT
CASSRMEGVNTEAFF
>TRBV28|-|TRBJ2-2|TRBD2
TGTGCCAGCAGTTCGGCGGGAGTCCGGACCGGGGAGCTGTTTTTT
CASSSAGVRTGELFF
>TRBV19|-|TRBJ2-5|-
TGTGCCAGTTCCCTTAGCGGCCAAGAGACCCAGTACTTC
CASSLSGQETQYF
>TRBV25-1|-|TRBJ2-1|-
TGTGCCAGCAGTAGCGCGGGATTCGTGGATGAGCAGTTCTTC
CASSSAGFVDEQFF
>TRBV5-4|-|TRBJ1-2|-
TGTGCCAGCAGCCCCGGACATAACTATGGCTACACCTTC
CASSPGHNYGYTF
>TRBV4-3|-|TRBJ2-2|-
TGCGCCAGCAGCCAAGATTTCGGCACGGCGACGAGGGGCACCGGGGAGCTGTTTTTT
CASSQDFGTATRGTGELFF
>TRBV3-1/TRBV3-2|-|TRBJ2-3|-
TGTGCCAGCAGCACAATCCCGACTCGCCGCACAGATACGCAGTATTTT
CASSTIPTRRTDTQYF
>TRBV2|-|TRBJ1-5|-
TGTGCCAGCAGGGGTGAATGGAGTCAGCCCCAGCATTTT
CASRGEWSQPQHF
>TRBV29-1|medium-sized|TRBJ1-1|TRBD1
TGCAGCACGTGGGGGACAGGAGGTGTCACTGAAGCTTTCTTT
CSTWGTGGVTEAFF
>TRBV2|-|TRBJ1-2|-
TGTGCCAGCAGTATCTACAGGGAAGGCAACTATGGCTACACCTTC
CASSIYREGNYGYTF
>TRBV11-2|-|TRBJ1-5|-
TGTGCCAGCAGCTTACTGTCGGGTCAGCCCCAGCATTTT
CASSLLSGQPQHF
>TRBV6-5|once|TRBJ1-2|-
TGTGCCAGCAGCGGGCGGACTAACTATGGCTACACCTTC
CASSGRTNYGYTF
>TRBV2|-|TRBJ1-5|-
TGTGCCAGCAGTTCCCTAAGGGGGGCCCCGGATCAGCCCCAGCATTTT
CASSSLRGAPDQPQHF
>TRBV4-3|-|TRBJ1-4|-
TGCGCCAGCAGCCAAGATTACAGAGTAAATGAAAAACTGTTTTTT
CASSQDYRVNEKLFF
>TRBV7-9|-|TRBJ1-2|TRBD1
TGTGCCAGCAGCTCAACGACAGGGGGAAAGGGCTACACCTTC
CASSSTTGGKGYTF
>TRBV19|-|TRBJ2-7|-
TGTGCCAGTAGCCAAACAGGGTACGAGCAGTACTTC
CASSQTGYEQYF
>TRBV18|once|TRBJ2-2|-
TGTGCCAGCTCACCGGCTCGGGGGTTCGGGGAGCTGTTTTTT
CASSPARGFGELFF
>TRBV5-4|-|TRBJ2-1|TRBD2
TGTGCCAGCAGCTTGGGGCGGGAGGGAGACAATGAGCAGTTCTTC
CASSLGREGDNEQFF
>TRBV29-1|few|TRBJ2-1|-
TGCAGCGTTGAAGATCTAGGGGGAACGACCTACAATGAGCAGTTCTTC
CSVEDLGGTTYNEQFF
>TRBV7-2|-|TRBJ2-3|-
TGTGCCAGCAGCTTAGTTGGGGTTGGAACAGATACGCAGTATTTT
CASSLVGVGTDTQYF